Each of the 6 T cell receptor beta chains below was sequenced from the same sample in a study of tumor-infiltrating lymphocytes in localized non-small cell lung cancer. Clones were read by immunoSEQ multiplex PCR, and TCRdb kept only the in-frame ones, dropping some. This sample has fewer than 15,000 clones, with roughly four fifths found just once. Sequencing was performed on uninvolved lung tissue not adjacent to the tumor. These receptors all come from a human donor with non-small cell lung cancer.

This rearrangement joins TRBV30 to TRBJ1-1, with D maybe TRBD1 (6 bases). The CDR3 spans 15 residues. Trimming took off 0 bases at V and 5 bases at J, with 16 bases between the two ends. CDR1 is GTSNPN, CDR2 SVGIG, per germline (reference sequence). The CDR3 loop reads CAWSVGGGLWTEAFF. DNA of the CDR3: TGTGCCTGGAGTGTAGGGGGGGGGCTGTGGACTGAAGCTTTCTTT.

This clone was counted a few times. The chain carries TRBV6-6 and TRBJ2-7; possible D gene TRBD1, 6 bases. Trimming shortened V by 9 bases and J by 7 bases, and 13 bases separated the two germline ends. CDR1 MNHNY and CDR2 SVGAGI come from the germline V gene (reference sequence). The CDR3 extends over 11 amino acids. Written as DNA, the CDR3 is TGTGCCAGTCAGCAAGGGACAGAGCAGTACTTC. Protein sequence: CASQQGTEQYF.

The chain uses TRBV29-1 and TRBJ1-1; D is uncertain. The CDR3 loop spans 13 amino acids. The V and J ends lost 1 base and 1 base respectively, with 7 bases between them. Germline-derived CDR1 and CDR2 are SQVTM and ANQGSEA. CDR3 sequence (DNA): TGCAGCGTTGAAGGACAATCGAACACTGAAGCTTTCTTT. This encodes CSVEGQSNTEAFF.

The chain couples TRBV7-9 to TRBJ1-2; D gene ambiguous. Germline assignment: CDR1 SEHNR and CDR2 FQNEAQ (reference sequence). The CDR3 has 12 amino acids. The V gene lost 3 bases and the J gene lost 6 bases, with 8 bases spanning the gap. In DNA, the CDR3 is TGTGCCAGCAGCTTCTCAGGCGATGGCTACACCTTC. This sequence encodes CASSFSGDGYTF.

The sample holds one count of this clone. J is TRBJ2-3 and V is TRBV6-5, with 9 nucleotides matching TRBD1. Germline lookup yields CDR1 MNHEY and CDR2 SVGAGI. This CDR3 comprises 14 residues. V dropped 6 bases and J dropped 8; count of bases not matched to a gene: 9. DNA of the CDR3: TGTGCCAGCAGCCGGGACAGGGTAGATCCTACGCAGTATTTT. Its translation: CASSRDRVDPTQYF.

This chain links TRBV10-3 with TRBJ1-1; D gene ambiguous. Deletions cut 0 bases from V and 1 base from J, with 6 bases between. CDR1 is ENHRY and CDR2 is SYGVKD in the germline V gene. The CDR3 is 14 amino acids. CDR3: CAISESAGNTEAFF. The CDR3 coding sequence is TGTGCCATCAGTGAGTCAGCTGGGAACACTGAAGCTTTCTTT.